This passage covers 23 T cell receptor beta chains from one sample sequenced in a study of T-cell reconstitution after alpha-beta-depleted transplantation in children. Researchers prepared the TCRbeta library using unique molecular identifiers, the study reports. One entry per CDR3 protein results from TCRdb running MiXCR on the PCR reads. Seen here are approximately 1,000,000 distinct CDR3 sequences, roughly 31% observed once, and the top ten hold roughly 27%. Here the sequenced sample was PBMCs, mostly from graft donor cells, taken 360 days after TCRalphabeta/CD19-depleted stem cell transplant. These receptors all stem from a boy younger than two who had a stem cell transplant for SCID, so the T cells may come from the graft donor.

The J gene is TRBJ2-1, the V gene TRBV2, with D possibly matching TRBD2 (6 bases). Deletions cut 4 bases from V and 7 bases from J, with 8 bases between. The CDR3 loop spans 12 amino acids. From germline, CDR1 is SNHLY and CDR2 FYNNEI. This chain's CDR3 is CASSAGVNEQFF. CDR3 nucleotide sequence: TGTGCCAGCAGTGCGGGAGTTAATGAGCAGTTCTTC.

In this sample, this clonotype turned up a few times. The V call is TRBV5-1, the J call TRBJ2-1, with 9 bases lining up with TRBD1. V dropped 5 bases and J dropped 6; count of bases not matched to a gene: 6. The CDR3 spans 14 residues. The germline V gene has CDR1 SGHRS and CDR2 YFSETQ. Here the CDR3 DNA reads TGCGCCAGCAGGAGGACAGGGGATAGCAATGAGCAGTTCTTC. Its translation is CASRRTGDSNEQFF.

V and J are TRBV6-1 and TRBJ2-7, with 10 bases lining up with TRBD2. CDR1 and CDR2 from the germline V gene are MNHNS and SASEGT. The CDR3 loop spans 15 amino acids. V was clipped by 6 bases and J by 7 bases; unmatched bases: 12. CDR3 coding DNA: TGTGCCAGCAGCCCTAGCGGGGGATCGCTAAAGGAGCAGTACTTC. It encodes CASSPSGGSLKEQYF.

The sample holds a few counts of this clonotype. V usage is TRBV29-1 and J usage is TRBJ2-3; D is perhaps TRBD1 or TRBD2 (6 bases each). CDR1 is SQVTM and CDR2 is ANQGSEA in the germline V gene. The germline V and J ends were trimmed by 7 bases and 4 bases, with 18 bases remaining between them. This CDR3 has 14 amino acids. The CDR3 DNA reads as TGCAGCGCCGGAGGGGGAATGAAGGCAGATACGCAGTATTTT. Its protein is CSAGGGMKADTQYF.

The chain couples TRBV12-3 or TRBV12-4 to TRBJ2-1, with 7 bases aligning to TRBD1. Trimming took 2 bases from V and 8 from J; bases not matched to a gene: 9. CDR3 length equals 15 residues. CDR3 loop: CASSLPAQGRDEQFF. The CDR3, as DNA: TGTGCCAGCAGTTTACCAGCACAGGGGCGGGATGAGCAGTTCTTC.

In this sample, this clonotype turned up a few times. V gene TRBV20-1 combines with J gene TRBJ2-1; 9 bases line up with TRBD2. There are 14 residues in the CDR3. V lost 3 bases and J lost 8; bases outside the gene matches: 8. Germline V gives CDR1 DFQATT, CDR2 SNEGSKA (reference sequence). As DNA, the CDR3 is TGCAGTGCTAGGATAGCGGGGGCCCGAGATGAGCAGTTCTTC. This sequence encodes CSARIAGARDEQFF.

This CDR3 reads CASSPGPRVWTQYF. The CDR3 nucleotides are TGTGCCAGCAGCCCAGGACCGCGGGTGTGGACCCAGTACTTC. V and J are TRBV12-3 or TRBV12-4 and TRBJ2-5; D is possibly TRBD2 (5 bases). The CDR3 totals 14 residues. Trimming took 6 bases from V and 7 from J, leaving 18 bases between them.

The table lists this clonotype with a few counts. This chain links TRBV7-2 with TRBJ2-1, with 8 bases aligning to TRBD2. CDR1 and CDR2 from the germline V gene are SGHTA and FQGNSA. V gave up 5 bases and J gave up 7 bases; unmatched junction bases: 10. This CDR3 contains 15 residues. CDR3 protein: CASSRDRGGRNEQFF. CDR3 DNA: TGTGCCAGCAGCAGAGACCGGGGGGGCCGGAATGAGCAGTTCTTC.

This clonotype was seen a few times. This chain uses TRBV27 with TRBJ2-7; no clear D. Germline V CDR1 and CDR2: MNHEY, SMNVEV (reference sequence). The germline V and J ends were trimmed by 3 bases and 2 bases, with 11 bases remaining between them. The CDR3 loop spans 14 amino acids. The CDR3: CASSFRAVAYEQYF. The CDR3 nucleotides read TGTGCCAGCAGTTTTAGGGCAGTTGCCTACGAGCAGTACTTC.

V gene TRBV6-2 or TRBV6-3 combines with J gene TRBJ2-4, with a weak D call TRBD1 (6 bases). This CDR3 region has 15 residues. Germline V gene sequence: CDR1 MNHEY, CDR2 SVGEGT. Trimming removed 6 bases at V and 0 bases at J, with 12 bases between. The CDR3 DNA is TGTGCCAGCAGGGACAGAGGTCTAGCCAAAAACATTCAGTACTTC. It yields the protein CASRDRGLAKNIQYF.

The chain carries TRBV5-1 and TRBJ2-5; 12 nucleotides line up with TRBD1. In germline, CDR1 is SGHRS, CDR2 YFSETQ. CDR3 length equals 17 residues. Losses at the gene ends were 4 bases for V and 4 bases for J; bases not matched to a gene: 11. In nucleotides, the CDR3 is TGCGCCAGCAGCCCTGGGGACAGGGGGCGAGAAGGAGAGACCCAGTACTTC. Its protein product is CASSPGDRGREGETQYF.

This clonotype was seen more than once but under ten times. This chain uses TRBV4-3 with TRBJ1-5; D not certain. CDR1 LGHNA and CDR2 YSLEER come from the germline V gene. V shed 0 bases and J shed 7 bases, with 7 bases lying between them. The CDR3 covers 13 residues. CDR3 residues: CASSQDSEQPQHF. The CDR3 DNA reads TGCGCCAGCAGCCAAGATTCGGAACAGCCCCAGCATTTT.

In this sample, this clonotype turned up a few times. The rearrangement joins TRBV25-1 to TRBJ2-3; D may be TRBD1 or TRBD2 (5 bases each). V lost 6 bases to trimming and J lost 10 bases, with 11 bases between them. From germline, CDR1 is MGHDK and CDR2 SYGVNS. This CDR3 is 11 amino acids long. CDR3 residues: CASSPGTAQYF. CDR3 DNA: TGTGCCAGCAGCCCCGGGACGGCGCAGTATTTT.

The chain employs TRBV5-1 and TRBJ1-1; D is undetermined. V shed 4 bases and J shed 7 bases, with 14 bases lying between them. Per the germline V gene, CDR1 is SGHRS and CDR2 is YFSETQ. This CDR3 region has 13 residues. Here the CDR3 DNA reads TGCGCCAGCAGCATCAGAGGATGGGATGAAGCTTTCTTT. This translates into CASSIRGWDEAFF.

J is TRBJ2-2 and V is TRBV28, with 8 bases matching TRBD1. The CDR3 covers 16 residues. Losses at the gene ends were 2 bases for V and 3 bases for J; bases not matched to a gene: 5. CDR1 and CDR2 from the germline V gene are MDHEN and SYDVKM. Here the CDR3 reads CASSLAGGRYTGELFF. The CDR3, as DNA: TGTGCCAGCAGTTTAGCAGGGGGCAGGTACACCGGGGAGCTGTTTTTT.

With regard to this clonotype: In this CDR3 the conserved last residue, phenylalanine or tryptophan, is missing, so a read error is likely. The chain carries TRBV20-1 and TRBJ2-5; TRBD1 agrees at 7 bases. V lost 1 base and J lost 2; bases outside the gene matches: 4. From germline, CDR1 is DFQATT and CDR2 SNEGSKA (reference sequence). This CDR3 has 14 residues. CDR3 nucleotide sequence: TGCAGTGCTAGAGGCAGGGGGAAGCAAGAGACCCAGTACTAC. Protein sequence: CSARGRGKQETQYY.

The rearrangement joins TRBV29-1 to TRBJ1-1; tentative D call: TRBD1 (5 bases). Trimming pared 3 bases from V and 3 bases from J, leaving 11 bases between. Germline CDR1 reads SQVTM; CDR2 reads ANQGSEA. The CDR3 sequence is 13 residues long. CDR3 nucleotide sequence: TGCAGCGTTGACAGGGTTCAGTACACTGAAGCTTTCTTT. Translated, it gives CSVDRVQYTEAFF.

The CDR3 sequence: CASSPGTGDSNQPQHF. Here the CDR3 DNA reads TGTGCCAGCAGTCCCGGGACAGGCGATAGCAATCAGCCCCAGCATTTT. V gene TRBV12-3 or TRBV12-4 combines with J gene TRBJ1-5; TRBD1 aligns across 8 bases. The CDR3 has 16 amino acids. V lost 5 bases, J lost 0 bases, and 6 bases stayed unmatched.

This clonotype was observed at least ten times. The J gene is TRBJ2-3, the V gene TRBV24-1; no clear D gene. CDR3 length: 15 residues. Germline V gene lookup returns CDR1 KGHDR and CDR2 SFDVKD. V was clipped by 3 bases and J by 0 bases, with 9 bases between them. The CDR3 DNA sequence: TGTGCCACCAGTGATCCCTCGGGTAGCACAGATACGCAGTATTTT. This gives the protein CATSDPSGSTDTQYF.

The chain carries TRBV5-1 and TRBJ2-1, with D perhaps being TRBD1 or TRBD2 (5 bases each). In germline, CDR1 is SGHRS, CDR2 YFSETQ. The CDR3 spans 15 residues. V was pared by 4 bases and J by 4 bases, with 15 bases between. The CDR3 nucleotides read TGCGCCAGCAGCCCCGGGGCCTGGGGGTACAATGAGCAGTTCTTC. Protein: CASSPGAWGYNEQFF. Together with reference TRBV5-1 and TRBJ2-1, the CDR3 gives the full variable domain: KAGVTQTPRYLIKTRGQQVTLSCSPISGHRSVSWYQQTPGQGLQFLFEYFSETQRNKGNFPGRFSGRQFSNSRSEMNVSTLELGDSALYLCASSPGAWGYNEQFFGPGTRLTVL.

This clonotype was detected a few times. This rearrangement joins TRBV12-3 or TRBV12-4 to TRBJ2-1, with D unresolved. The CDR3 runs to 15 residues. The V end was cut by 5 bases, the J end by 2 bases, with 13 bases between. Here the CDR3 reads CASSPPGQPYNEQFF. The CDR3 nucleotides read TGTGCCAGCAGTCCTCCAGGTCAGCCCTACAATGAGCAGTTCTTC.

This clonotype appeared a few times. V usage is TRBV29-1 and J usage is TRBJ2-3, with no clear D. The CDR3 is 13 amino acids. V lost 0 bases and J lost 2, with 6 bases in between. Germline loops: CDR1 SQVTM, CDR2 ANQGSEA. CDR3 nucleotide sequence: TGCAGCGTTGAAGATCGAGTCACAGATACGCAGTATTTT. Translation: CSVEDRVTDTQYF.

This clonotype was found a few times. The chain combines TRBV5-5 with TRBJ2-1; perhaps TRBD1 as D (6 bases). V lost 4 bases and J 4 bases, leaving 24 bases between the germline ends. The CDR3 is 18 residues long. The germline V gene encodes CDR1 SGHKS and CDR2 YYEKEE (reference sequence). In DNA, the CDR3 is TGTGCCAGCAGCGTCCCGGGACACCAAGGCGGAGGTTACAATGAGCAGTTCTTC. As protein: CASSVPGHQGGGYNEQFF.